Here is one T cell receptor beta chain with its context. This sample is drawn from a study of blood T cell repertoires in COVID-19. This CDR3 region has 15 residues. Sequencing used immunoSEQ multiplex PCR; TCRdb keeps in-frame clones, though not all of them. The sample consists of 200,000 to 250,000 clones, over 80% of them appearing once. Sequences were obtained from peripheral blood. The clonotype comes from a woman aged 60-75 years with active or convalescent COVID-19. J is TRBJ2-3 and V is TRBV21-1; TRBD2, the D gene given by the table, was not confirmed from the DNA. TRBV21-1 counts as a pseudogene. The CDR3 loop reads CASSKEFLSGDTQYF. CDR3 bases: TGTGCCAGCAGCAAAGAATTTCTGTCGGGGGATACGCAGTATTTT.